A selection of T cell receptor beta chains follows, all from one sample in a study of T cells in Graves' hyperthyroidism and ophthalmopathy. TCRdb reprocessed the multiplex PCR reads via MiXCR and lists one record per CDR3 protein. The data show 550,000 to 700,000 distinct CDR3 sequences, roughly 46% seen once. Sequenced material: peripheral blood or thyroid tissue (not recorded which). Receptor source: an adult woman with Graves' disease, either hyperthyroidism or ophthalmopathy (not recorded which). Each CDR3 is given with its conserved first and last residue. Each record gives: J gene, V gene, clone size, D gene, CDR3 protein, CDR3 DNA. The D gene is left open where the match is weak. Clone size is stated in some rows and not others, as once, few, many or a class when expanded.

TRBJ1-5 | TRBV12-3/TRBV12-4 | . | TRBD1 | CASSRGQGQQPQHF | TGTGCCAGCAGCAGGGGACAGGGCCAACAGCCCCAGCATTTT
TRBJ2-7 | TRBV7-2 | . | TRBD2 | CASSPGLAGDFAYEQYF | TGTGCCAGCAGCCCGGGACTAGCGGGAGACTTTGCCTACGAGCAGTACTTC
TRBJ1-5 | TRBV20-1 | . | . | CSAGANQPQHF | TGCAGTGCGGGGGCAAATCAGCCCCAGCATTTT
TRBJ2-7 | TRBV7-3 | . | TRBD1 | CASSRGQSTGEQYF | TGTGCCAGCAGCAGGGGACAGAGCACCGGGGAGCAGTACTTC
TRBJ1-1 | TRBV10-3 | many | . | CAIRGAGADEAFF | TGTGCCATCAGGGGGGCGGGGGCTGATGAAGCTTTCTTT
TRBJ2-6 | TRBV10-3 | . | . | CAISEQGGITGANVLTF | TGTGCCATCAGTGAACAGGGTGGGATCACTGGTGCCAACGTCCTGACTTTC
TRBJ1-1 | TRBV30 | . | TRBD1 | CAWTVPDRGLNTEAFF | TGTGCCTGGACAGTACCGGACAGGGGCCTCAACACTGAAGCTTTCTTT
TRBJ1-1 | TRBV20-1 | . | . | CSASRLRVNTEAFF | TGCAGTGCTAGTCGACTGAGGGTGAACACCGAAGCTTTCTTT
TRBJ2-5 | TRBV28 | few | TRBD2 | CASSSPWDGGTRETQYF | TGTGCCAGCAGTTCGCCCTGGGACGGGGGGACCAGGGAGACCCAGTACTTC
TRBJ2-5 | TRBV7-8 | . | TRBD1 | CASGGQGGYQETQYF | TGTGCCAGCGGGGGACAGGGGGGCTACCAAGAGACCCAGTACTTC
TRBJ1-6 | TRBV29-1 | few | . | CSVVDILGSPLHF | TGCAGCGTGGTCGACATTCTTGGGTCACCCCTCCACTTT
TRBJ1-1 | TRBV20-1 | many | . | CSASVGTEAFF | TGCAGTGCTAGTGTCGGCACTGAAGCTTTCTTT
TRBJ1-5 | TRBV27 | . | . | CASSSRQVHQPQHF | TGTGCCAGCAGTTCTAGACAGGTTCATCAGCCCCAGCATTTT
TRBJ1-1 | TRBV19 | many | . | CASSIGRTQDTEAFF | TGTGCCAGTAGTATAGGTCGGACCCAAGACACTGAAGCTTTCTTT
TRBJ2-5 | TRBV29-1 | few | TRBD2 | CSVNLIAGPEETQYF | TGCAGCGTTAACCTTATAGCGGGACCTGAAGAGACCCAGTACTTC
TRBJ2-1 | TRBV10-2 | . | TRBD2 | CASSRAGEQFF | TGCGCCAGCAGTCGAGCGGGAGAGCAGTTCTTC
TRBJ2-3 | TRBV20-1 | . | . | CSARFPHRDTQYF | TGCAGTGCTAGATTTCCCCACCGGGATACGCAGTATTTT